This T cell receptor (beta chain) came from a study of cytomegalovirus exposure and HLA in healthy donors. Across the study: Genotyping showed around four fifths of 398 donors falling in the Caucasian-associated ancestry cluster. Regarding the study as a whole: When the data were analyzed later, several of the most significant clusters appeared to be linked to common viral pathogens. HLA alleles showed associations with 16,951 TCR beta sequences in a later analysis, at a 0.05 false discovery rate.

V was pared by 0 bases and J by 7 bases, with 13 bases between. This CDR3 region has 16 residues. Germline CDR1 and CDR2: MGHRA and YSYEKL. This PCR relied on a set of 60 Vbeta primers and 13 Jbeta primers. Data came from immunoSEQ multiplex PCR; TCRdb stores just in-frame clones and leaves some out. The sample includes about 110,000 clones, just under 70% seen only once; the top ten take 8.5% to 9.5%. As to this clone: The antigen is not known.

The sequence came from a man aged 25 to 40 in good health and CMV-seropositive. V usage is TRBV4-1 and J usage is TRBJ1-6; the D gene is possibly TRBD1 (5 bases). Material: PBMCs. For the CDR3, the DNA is TGCGCCAGCAGCCAAGATTATTCAGGGATCAATTCACCCCTCCACTTT. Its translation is CASSQDYSGINSPLHF.